The T cell receptor (beta chain) described here comes from a study of human T cells and chemical hapten exposure. Study-wide context: Patch tests applied 0.01% DPC to the upper back, read at 6 days. Points from the study as a whole: Alopecia was present in the donors, so their immune response may differ from healthy people's. No change in TCRs above 1 in 1000 frequency was produced by DPC sensitization.

TCRdb redid the calling of the RACE reads with MiXCR, one entry per CDR3 protein. The data contain some 90,000 distinct CDR3 sequences, about an eighth of them singletons. Indicated time point: patch test 2, 6 weeks after DPC sensitization. As to treatment: therapeutic diphenylcyclopropenone sensitization with weekly scalp DPC. Suited to DPC and affected by alopecia, the donors ranged from 18 to 70 years old. Note on this clonotype: The target antigen is unknown.

In germline, CDR1 is MNHEY, CDR2 SVGAGI. The CDR3 length is 13 residues. The V end lost 2 bases, the J end lost 7 bases, and 12 bases lay between the germline ends. This sequence joins TRBV6-5 and TRBJ2-7; D might be TRBD2 (7 bases). This sample comprised whole blood, obtained in connection with sensitization to the hapten diphenylcyclopropenone (DPC). The receptor was isolated from a woman aged 40 to 55 with alopecia areata. Some clones in this sample may be carry-over from other donors' samples. CDR3 loop: CASSYAGAGEQYF. CDR3 bases: TGTGCCAGCAGTTACGCGGGGGCGGGAGAGCAGTACTTC.